This T cell receptor (beta chain) is drawn from a study of STAT5B mutations in CD4+ large granular lymphocyte leukemia. In the source study's methods: The detection floor for productive clonotype frequency was 2.59 x 10-5. Profiled with immunoSEQ multiplex PCR; TCRdb holds only in-frame clones, not every one. V and J calls and clone size are those listed in that table; D and trimming were worked out from the DNA. The top ten hold about 1.5% of the sample, which has roughly 48,000 clones, 55% to 75% seen once. The sequence was collected from a human donor in good health. Sequencing was done on a sample of CD4+ T cells from blood buffy coats.

In DNA, the CDR3 is TGTGCCAGTAGCCGATTTGGGAAGAGCACAGATACGCAGTATTTT. Translated: CASSRFGKSTDTQYF. This chain connects TRBV19 to TRBJ2-3; D remains ambiguous. The V gene's germline CDR1 is LNHDA and CDR2 SQIVND (reference sequence). V gave up 6 bases and J gave up 0 bases, with 13 bases separating them. The CDR3 extends over 15 amino acids.